The sequence of this T cell receptor (beta chain) was determined in a study of blood T cell repertoires in COVID-19. Study details: Sources were T cells, B-cell-depleted T cells, or PBMCs; the material itself was cDNA or gDNA.

Using immunoSEQ multiplex PCR, the repertoire was profiled, and TCRdb retains in-frame clones only, with some absent. Here the sample spans a few hundred thousand clones, about 85% being singletons. V shed 5 bases, J shed 1 base, and the junction held 4 bases outside the gene matches. The CDR3 length is 15 residues. From germline, CDR1 is SGHTA and CDR2 FQGTGA. The TCR comes from a woman in her late teens or twenties with acute or convalescent COVID-19. This rearrangement joins TRBV7-3 to TRBJ1-3; 8 bases agree with TRBD1. Sequenced sample: peripheral blood. The CDR3 region has the DNA TGTGCCAGCAGCATCAGGGGGCAGTCTGGAAACACCATATATTTT. Residues: CASSIRGQSGNTIYF.